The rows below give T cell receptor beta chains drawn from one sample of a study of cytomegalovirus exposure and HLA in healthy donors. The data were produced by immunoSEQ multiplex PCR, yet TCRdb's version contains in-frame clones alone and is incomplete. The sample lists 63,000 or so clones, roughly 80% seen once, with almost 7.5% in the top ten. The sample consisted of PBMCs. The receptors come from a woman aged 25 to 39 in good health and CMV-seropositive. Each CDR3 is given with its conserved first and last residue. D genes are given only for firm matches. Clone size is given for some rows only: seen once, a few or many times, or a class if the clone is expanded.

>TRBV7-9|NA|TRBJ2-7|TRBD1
CASSFSGTGYEQYF
TGTGCCAGCAGCTTCTCCGGGACAGGGTACGAGCAGTACTTC
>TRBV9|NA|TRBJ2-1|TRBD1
CASSVGGTGSLAEQFF
TGTGCCAGCAGCGTAGGGGGGACAGGATCACTGGCTGAGCAGTTCTTC
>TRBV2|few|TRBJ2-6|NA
CASSDWSSGANVLTF
TGTGCCAGCAGTGATTGGAGCTCTGGGGCCAACGTCCTGACTTTC
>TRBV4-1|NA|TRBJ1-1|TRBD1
CASSPSWTGGLGTEAFF
TGCGCCAGCAGCCCTTCTTGGACAGGGGGTTTGGGCACTGAAGCTTTCTTT
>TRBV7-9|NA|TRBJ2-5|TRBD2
CASSLAGLAEGKETQYF
TGTGCCAGCAGCTTGGCGGGACTAGCGGAAGGAAAAGAGACCCAGTACTTC
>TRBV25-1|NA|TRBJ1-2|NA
CASSDLGHMGGYTF
TGTGCCAGCAGTGACCTCGGACATATGGGCGGCTACACCTTC
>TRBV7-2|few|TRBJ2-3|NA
CASSLAAGSTDTQYF
TGTGCCAGCAGCTTAGCGGCAGGTAGCACAGATACGCAGTATTTT
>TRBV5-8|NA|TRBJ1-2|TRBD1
CASSLGQGLYGYTF
TGTGCCAGCAGCTTGGGACAGGGCCTGTATGGCTACACCTTC
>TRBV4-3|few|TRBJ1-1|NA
CASSLFYGAASIPDEAFF
TGCGCCAGCAGCCTTTTTTATGGGGCGGCATCAATTCCAGATGAAGCTTTCTTT
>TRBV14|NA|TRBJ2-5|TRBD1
CASSQGQGKGETQYF
TGTGCCAGCAGCCAAGGACAGGGGAAGGGAGAGACCCAGTACTTC
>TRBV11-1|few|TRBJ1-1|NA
CASSSTGQMNTEAFF
TGTGCCAGCAGCTCTACCGGACAGATGAACACTGAAGCTTTCTTT
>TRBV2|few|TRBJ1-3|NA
CASGVASHSGNTIYF
TGTGCCAGCGGTGTCGCGAGTCACTCTGGAAACACCATATATTTT
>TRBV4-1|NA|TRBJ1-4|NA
CASSQSPTGGNEKLFF
TGCGCCAGCAGCCAATCGCCGACGGGGGGGAATGAAAAACTGTTTTTT
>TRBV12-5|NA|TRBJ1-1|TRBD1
CASGLGTGEFREAFF
TGTGCTAGTGGACTTGGGACAGGGGAATTCCGTGAAGCTTTCTTT
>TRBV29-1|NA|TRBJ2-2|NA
CSVGGRGFGGELFF
TGCAGCGTTGGTGGAAGGGGGTTCGGCGGGGAGCTGTTTTTT
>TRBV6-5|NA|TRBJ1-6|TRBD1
CASRGQTANSPLHF
TGTGCCAGCAGGGGACAGACCGCCAATTCACCCCTCCACTTT
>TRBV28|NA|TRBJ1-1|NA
CASSSPGRDEAFF
TGTGCCAGCAGTTCTCCCGGGAGAGATGAAGCTTTCTTT
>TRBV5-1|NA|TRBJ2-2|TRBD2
CASSQGLAGVVGELFF
TGCGCCAGCAGCCAAGGACTAGCGGGAGTCGTCGGGGAGCTGTTTTTT
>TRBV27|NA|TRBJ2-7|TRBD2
CASSKRTSGAYSYEQYF
TGTGCCAGCAGCAAGAGGACTAGCGGGGCTTACTCCTACGAGCAGTACTTC
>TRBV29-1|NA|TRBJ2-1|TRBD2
CSVGGFGTRVGNEQFF
TGCAGCGTTGGGGGATTCGGGACTAGAGTTGGTAATGAGCAGTTCTTC
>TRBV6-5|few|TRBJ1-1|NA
CASRGRDLNTEAFF
TGTGCCAGCAGGGGCAGGGACTTGAACACTGAAGCTTTCTTT
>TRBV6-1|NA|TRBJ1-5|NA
CASSEASIGQPQHF
TGTGCCAGCAGTGAAGCTTCTATCGGGCAGCCCCAGCATTTT
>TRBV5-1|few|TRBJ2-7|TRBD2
CASSSRGGQQPYEQYF
TGCGCCAGCAGCTCCCGGGGGGGTCAGCAACCTTACGAGCAGTACTTC
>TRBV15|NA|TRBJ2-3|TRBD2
CATSREEGHPDLGLAGGDTQYF
TGTGCCACCAGCAGAGAGGAAGGACACCCCGACCTGGGACTAGCGGGAGGAGATACGCAGTATTTT
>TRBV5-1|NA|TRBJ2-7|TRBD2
CASSLSGGPIYEQYF
TGCGCCAGCAGCTTGTCGGGAGGGCCAATTTACGAGCAGTACTTC
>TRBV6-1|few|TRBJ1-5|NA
CASSEAPGQPQHF
TGTGCCAGCAGTGAAGCACCGGGTCAGCCCCAGCATTTT
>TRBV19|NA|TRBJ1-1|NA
CASSIGLAGAEAFF
TGTGCCAGTAGTATAGGGCTGGCAGGGGCTGAAGCTTTCTTT
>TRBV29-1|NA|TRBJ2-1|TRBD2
CSVEGTSGRTNEQFF
TGCAGCGTTGAGGGGACTAGCGGGAGAACTAATGAGCAGTTCTTC
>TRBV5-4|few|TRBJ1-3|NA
CASSLGGRRPGNTIYF
TGTGCCAGCAGCTTGGGGGGCCGCCGACCCGGAAACACCATATATTTT
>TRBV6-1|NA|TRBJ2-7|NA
CASSEYRYYEQYF
TGTGCCAGCAGTGAATACAGGTACTACGAGCAGTACTTC
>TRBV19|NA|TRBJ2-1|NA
CASSIGQPADEQFF
TGTGCCAGTAGTATCGGACAGCCGGCCGATGAGCAGTTCTTC
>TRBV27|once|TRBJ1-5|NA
CASSLGGTFNQPQHF
TGTGCCAGCAGTTTAGGCGGGACCTTCAATCAGCCCCAGCATTTT
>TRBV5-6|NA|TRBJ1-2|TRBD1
CASSPGQGGYGYTF
TGTGCCAGCAGCCCGGGACAGGGCGGCTATGGCTACACCTTC
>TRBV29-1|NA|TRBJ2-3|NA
CSLRRGIASTDTQYF
TGCAGCTTGCGTCGGGGGATCGCTAGCACAGATACGCAGTATTTT
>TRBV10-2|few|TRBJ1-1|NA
CASLGGMNTEAFF
TGCGCCAGCCTTGGAGGGATGAACACTGAAGCTTTCTTT
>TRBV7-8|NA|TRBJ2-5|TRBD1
CASSTGTAQYF
TGTGCCAGCAGCACCGGGACAGCCCAGTACTTC
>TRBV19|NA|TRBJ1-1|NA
CASSPGTEAFF
TGTGCCAGTTCGCCGGGAACTGAAGCTTTCTTT
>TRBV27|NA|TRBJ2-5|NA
CASSFLNRAGETQYF
TGTGCCAGCAGTTTTTTAAACAGGGCAGGCGAGACCCAGTACTTC
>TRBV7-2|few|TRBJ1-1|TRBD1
CASSYRQGTEAFF
TGTGCCAGCAGCTACCGACAGGGCACTGAAGCTTTCTTT
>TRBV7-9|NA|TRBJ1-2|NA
CASSLHLGPGREGYTF
TGTGCCAGCAGCCTTCACCTTGGCCCGGGGCGGGAAGGCTACACCTTC
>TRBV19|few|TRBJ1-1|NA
CASSGVLDTEAFF
TGTGCCAGTAGCGGGGTACTGGACACTGAAGCTTTCTTT
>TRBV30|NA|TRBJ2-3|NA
CAWSVRGTDTQYF
TGTGCCTGGAGTGTACGAGGGACAGATACGCAGTATTTT
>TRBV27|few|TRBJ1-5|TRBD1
CASQPTGQGLNQPQHF
TGTGCCAGCCAGCCGACGGGACAGGGATTGAATCAGCCCCAGCATTTT
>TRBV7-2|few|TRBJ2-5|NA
CASSLDSFQETQYF
TGTGCCAGCAGCCTGGACAGCTTCCAAGAGACCCAGTACTTC
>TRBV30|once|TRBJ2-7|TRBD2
CAWSVLAGSYEQYF
TGTGCCTGGAGTGTACTAGCGGGGTCCTACGAGCAGTACTTC
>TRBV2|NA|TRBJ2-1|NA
CASSGLDNEQFF
TGTGCCAGCAGTGGACTGGACAATGAGCAGTTCTTC